This TCR beta chain was captured in a study of blood T cell repertoires in COVID-19. Clones were sequenced by immunoSEQ multiplex PCR, and TCRdb holds only the in-frame ones, with some missing. The repertoire includes about 250,000 clones, roughly 88% of them detected once, and 3% to 3.5% sits in the top ten. Adults between roughly 18 and 95 years of age took part from fewer than 30 US areas. From germline, CDR1 is KGHDR and CDR2 SFDVKD. V lost 4 bases, J lost 4 bases, and 6 bases stayed unmatched. This CDR3 spans 17 amino acids. The material sequenced was PBMCs or T cells enriched from blood (not recorded which). The receptor was isolated from a woman between 40 and 55 years old who had been exposed to COVID-19. V usage is TRBV24-1 and J usage is TRBJ2-1, with 13 positions matching TRBD2. DNA of the CDR3: TGTGCCACCAGTGACGCCTTACTAGCGGGGGGGTACAATGAGCAGTTCTTC. This sequence encodes CATSDALLAGGYNEQFF.